The 17 T cell receptor beta chains in this list originate from one sample, sequenced in a study of metastatic and nonmetastatic thyroid tumors. All patients were treatment-naive before thyroid surgery. Using MiXCR, TCRdb re-called clones from the PCR reads. The profile shows 4,900 or so clones, 25% to 35% of them singletons. The sequenced sample was adjacent normal tissue. The receptor set was obtained from a female donor with papillary thyroid cancer or a benign thyroid nodule (not recorded which). Some clones in this sample may be carry-over from other donors' samples.

In this sample, this clone turned up a few times. The chain carries TRBV12-3 or TRBV12-4 and TRBJ2-5, with D possibly matching TRBD2 (6 bases). The CDR3 sequence is 15 residues long. Trimming shortened V by 7 bases and J by 3 bases, and 18 bases separated the two germline ends. The CDR3 nucleotides are TGTGCCAGCAATACCCGCCGGGACTTTAAAGAGACCCAGTACTTC. Residues: CASNTRRDFKETQYF.

About this clone: Sequence at one end of the junction differs from germline and may be a read error. This chain connects TRBV29-1 to TRBJ2-7, with 13 positions matching TRBD2. The CDR3 spans 18 residues. The germline CDR1 and CDR2 sequences are SQVTM and ANQGSEA. The CDR3 sequence: CLFNRCCGTSGISYEQYF. The CDR3 DNA reads TGTCTCTTTAATAGGTGCTGCGGGACTAGCGGGATCTCCTACGAGCAGTACTTC.

By sample fraction, this clone is large. The chain is built from TRBV6-5 and TRBJ1-1, with no clear D. Deletions cut 0 bases from V and 3 bases from J, with 5 bases between. Per germline, CDR1 MNHEY and CDR2 SVGAGI. This CDR3 has 13 amino acids. CDR3 sequence: CASSYSVDTEAFF. In DNA form, the CDR3 reads TGTGCCAGCAGTTACTCTGTGGACACTGAAGCTTTCTTT.

The gene calls are TRBV7-9 and TRBJ2-2; the D is unclear. Trimming left V 5 bases short and J 6 bases short, with 10 bases between. Germline loops: CDR1 SEHNR, CDR2 FQNEAQ (reference sequence). The CDR3 runs to 13 residues. As DNA, the CDR3 is TGTGCCAGCAGCGCTAGGGTAGCCGGGGAGCTGTTTTTT. Residues: CASSARVAGELFF.

The chain employs TRBV20-1 and TRBJ1-5; 8 nucleotides line up with TRBD1. The trim removed 5 bases at V and 0 bases at J, leaving 9 bases unmatched. CDR3 size: 16 residues. Germline V CDR1 and CDR2: DFQATT, SNEGSKA (reference sequence). As DNA, the CDR3 is TGCAGTGCTGTCGGGACAGGAAGATTTAGCAATCAGCCCCAGCATTTT. Amino acid sequence: CSAVGTGRFSNQPQHF.

This clone is labeled large. The chain couples TRBV6-1 to TRBJ1-6; unclear D gene. The ends were cut back, 3 bases at V and 4 bases at J, with 7 bases in the middle. CDR3 size: 14 residues. The germline V gene has CDR1 MNHNS and CDR2 SASEGT. CDR3 residues: CASSEGLYNSPLHF. The CDR3 region has the DNA TGTGCCAGCAGTGAGGGCCTTTATAATTCACCCCTCCACTTT.

The chain is built from TRBV28 and TRBJ1-1, with D maybe TRBD1 (6 bases). There are 17 residues in the CDR3. V dropped 3 bases and J dropped 6 bases, with 23 bases sitting between them. Germline CDR1 MDHEN, CDR2 SYDVKM. This CDR3 reads CASSFLSGGRIKAEAFF. In DNA, the CDR3 is TGTGCCAGCAGTTTCCTGAGTGGGGGGCGCATTAAGGCTGAAGCTTTCTTT.

This clone has a handful of counts. The rearrangement joins TRBV6-1 to TRBJ1-2, with a tentative D call TRBD1 (6 bases). CDR3 size: 13 residues. V lost 6 bases, J lost 7 bases, and 15 bases lay in between. Germline assignment: CDR1 MNHNS and CDR2 SASEGT. CDR3 sequence: CASSWGQGSGYTF. The CDR3 DNA reads TGTGCCAGCAGCTGGGGGCAGGGGTCTGGCTACACCTTC.

There are a few counts of this clone. This rearrangement joins TRBV18 to TRBJ2-1; D unclear. Per the germline V gene, CDR1 is KGHSH and CDR2 is LQKENI. This CDR3 has 14 residues. Trimming removed 6 bases from V and 0 bases from J, with 9 bases in between. The CDR3 loop reads CASSYGSSYNEQFF. Here the CDR3 DNA reads TGTGCCAGCTCTTATGGCAGCTCCTACAATGAGCAGTTCTTC.

This clone was picked up one time. The CDR3 DNA reads as TGTGCCTGGAGTGAGGGGTCGGGGGCTGGCACTGAAGCTTTCTTT. This sequence encodes CAWSEGSGAGTEAFF. The V gene is TRBV30, the J gene TRBJ1-1, with D maybe TRBD1 (6 bases). Germline CDR1 GTSNPN, CDR2 SVGIG (reference sequence). There are 15 residues in the CDR3. V lost 1 base, J lost 4 bases, and 16 bases lay in between.

This chain joins TRBV7-8 and TRBJ2-2; 10 positions match TRBD1. Germline CDR1 reads SGHVS; CDR2 reads FQNEAQ. There are 15 residues in the CDR3. Unmatched junction bases numbered 0, after V lost 4 bases and J lost 1 base. CDR3 region: CASSWDRGNTGELFF. DNA for the CDR3: TGTGCCAGCAGCTGGGACAGGGGGAACACCGGGGAGCTGTTTTTT.

This chain joins TRBV7-2 and TRBJ1-6; D not certain. Germline CDR1 reads SGHTA; CDR2 reads FQGNSA. Trimming left V 5 bases short and J 10 bases short, with 15 bases between. The CDR3 has 14 residues. CDR3 sequence: CASSGGRVGSPLHF. In nucleotides, the CDR3 is TGTGCCAGCAGCGGCGGGAGGGTTGGATCACCCCTCCACTTT.

This clone was counted a few times. The chain has TRBV2 and TRBJ1-1; no firm D call. The CDR3 contains 13 residues. In germline, CDR1 is SNHLY, CDR2 FYNNEI. V dropped 5 bases and J dropped 1 base, with 8 bases sitting between them. The CDR3 here is CASSYAPNTEAFF. The DNA for the CDR3 is TGTGCCAGCAGTTACGCCCCGAACACTGAAGCTTTCTTT. The complete variable domain, with remaining parts taken from reference TRBV2 and TRBJ1-1, reads EPEVTQTPSHQVTQMGQEVILRCVPISNHLYFYWYRQILGQKVEFLVSFYNNEISEKSEIFDDQFSVERPDGSNFTLKIRSTKLEDSAMYFCASSYAPNTEAFFGQGTRLTVV.

This clone was observed a few times. The junction shows a germline mismatch at one end, possibly a read error. The chain carries TRBV28 and TRBJ1-2; 10 bases agree with TRBD1. CDR3 size: 14 residues. CDR1 MDHEN and CDR2 SYDVKM come from the germline V gene. This CDR3 is CASTVGGGQGSKLF. In nucleotides, the CDR3 is TGTGCCAGCACGGTGGGTGGGGGACAGGGGTCCAAACTCTTC.

Points on this clone: Because the CDR3's place on the DNA is in doubt, the DNA is left out and the CDR3 is given as listed by TCRdb. The gene calls are TRBV27 and TRBJ2-1. The CDR3 comprises 18 residues, both ends counted. The germline CDR1 and CDR2 sequences are MNHEY and SMNVEV (reference sequence). CDR3 region: CASSIYLCSVEDYNEQFF.

Within the sample, this clone is medium-sized (0.01 to 0.1%). This chain links TRBV5-1 with TRBJ1-1; D is unresolved. V lost 4 bases and J lost 6, with 10 bases in between. Germline CDR1 SGHRS, CDR2 YFSETQ. The CDR3 is 12 amino acids. CDR3 coding DNA: TGCGCCAGCAGCGGTGGTAGCGCTGAAGCTTTCTTT. This translates into CASSGGSAEAFF.

This clone has more than one count but fewer than ten. This chain links TRBV27 with TRBJ2-1, with 10 bases matching TRBD2. CDR3 size: 15 residues. The germline gives CDR1 MNHEY, CDR2 SMNVEV (reference sequence). The V segment lost 2 bases and the J segment 8 bases; nucleotides outside the gene matches: 6. The CDR3 bases are TGTGCCAGCAGTTTAAGCGGGGGGGCAATGTATGAGCAGTTCTTC. It is translated as CASSLSGGAMYEQFF.